One sample yielded the 14 T cell receptor beta chains listed below, sequenced in a study of blood T cell repertoires in COVID-19. Profiled with immunoSEQ multiplex PCR; TCRdb holds only in-frame clones, not every one. Of roughly 190,000 clones listed, roughly 77% were seen once; the top ten hold less than 20%. The sample consisted of PBMCs or T cells enriched from blood (not recorded which). These receptors were taken from a woman in her forties or fifties with acute COVID-19.

The chain couples TRBV3-1 (or the pseudogene TRBV3-2) to TRBJ2-3; a possible D gene is TRBD2 (6 bases). The CDR3 totals 15 residues. The ends were cut back, 3 bases at V and 1 base at J, with 11 bases in the middle. Germline V CDR1 and CDR2: LGHDT, YNNKEL (reference sequence). The CDR3, as DNA: TGTGCCAGCAGCCACCGGGACTCCGGCACAGATACGCAGTATTTT. It is translated as CASSHRDSGTDTQYF.

Here the CDR3 reads CASSSTGYYGYTF. CDR3 coding DNA: TGTGCCAGCAGCTCGACAGGGTACTATGGCTACACCTTC. The J gene is TRBJ1-2, the V gene TRBV11-1, with 7 bases identical to TRBD1. V lost 4 bases, J lost 3 bases, and 2 bases stayed unmatched. Germline V CDR1 and CDR2: SGHAT, FQDESV (reference sequence). The CDR3 spans 13 residues.

This clone was seen once. J is TRBJ1-2 and V is TRBV6-5; D is ambiguous. Trimming cost V 2 bases and J 2 bases, with 9 bases left between them. This CDR3 spans 14 amino acids. Germline-derived CDR1 and CDR2 are MNHEY and SVGAGI. Here the CDR3 reads CASSYQAQNYGYTF. In nucleotides, the CDR3 is TGTGCCAGCAGTTACCAGGCCCAAAACTATGGCTACACCTTC.

The sample holds one count of this clone. V and J are TRBV18 and TRBJ2-1; D remains unclear. Between the trimmed V and J ends, which lost 4 bases and 6 bases, there was a span of 10 bases. Germline values: CDR1 KGHSH, CDR2 LQKENI. The CDR3 consists of 13 residues. Here the CDR3 DNA reads TGTGCCAGCTCACTGCGAGAATCCAATGAGCAGTTCTTC. Amino acid sequence: CASSLRESNEQFF.

V gene TRBV2 combines with J gene TRBJ1-5; TRBD1 aligns across 10 bases. Per germline, CDR1 SNHLY and CDR2 FYNNEI. Trimming took 5 bases from V and 4 from J; bases not matched to a gene: 8. CDR3 length equals 16 residues. CDR3 in amino acids: CASSTGTGVPNQPQHF. Here the CDR3 DNA reads TGTGCCAGCAGTACCGGGACAGGGGTCCCGAATCAGCCCCAGCATTTT.

This sequence joins TRBV9 and TRBJ2-3; TRBD2 matches at 8 bases. J lost 2 bases, V lost 7 bases, and 9 bases had no gene match. Germline lookup yields CDR1 SGDLS and CDR2 YYNGEE. The CDR3 is 15 residues long. In DNA, the CDR3 is TGTGCCAGCCGAAAAGGAGCGGGGGCCACAGATACGCAGTATTTT. This translates into CASRKGAGATDTQYF. Supplemented by reference TRBV9 and TRBJ2-3, the full variable domain reads DSGVTQTPKHLITATGQRVTLRCSPRSGDLSVYWYQQSLDQGLQFLIQYYNGEERAKGNILERFSAQQFPDLHSELNLSSLELGDSALYFCASRKGAGATDTQYFGPGTRLTVL.

The V call is TRBV21-1, the J call TRBJ2-2; the table calls TRBD1, which could not be checked here. TRBV21-1 is labeled a pseudogene. There are 16 residues in the CDR3. This chain's CDR3 is CASSPLDRANTGELFF. The CDR3 DNA follows: TGTGCCAGCAGCCCCTTGGACAGGGCGAACACCGGGGAGCTGTTTTTT.

The chain uses TRBV18 and TRBJ1-1, with D possibly being TRBD1 (5 bases). The CDR3 consists of 14 residues. CDR1 KGHSH and CDR2 LQKENI come from the germline V gene. V shed 4 bases and J shed 2 bases, with 11 bases lying between them. The CDR3 sequence: CASSHTGPNTEAFF. The CDR3 DNA reads TGTGCCAGCTCACACACAGGTCCTAACACTGAAGCTTTCTTT.

This clone has a handful of counts. This chain links TRBV4-3 with TRBJ1-2; perhaps TRBD1 as D (5 bases). Germline-derived CDR1 and CDR2 are LGHNA and YSLEER. The CDR3 is 16 amino acids. V was trimmed by 0 bases and J by 4 bases, leaving 15 bases between them. The CDR3 spells CASSQDTRGLIYGYTF. The CDR3 DNA reads as TGCGCCAGCAGCCAAGATACGAGGGGACTGATCTATGGCTACACCTTC.

This chain links TRBV7-2 with TRBJ2-1; 9 bases match TRBD2. With V trimmed by 6 bases and J by 2 bases, 8 bases remained unmatched. Per germline, CDR1 SGHTA and CDR2 FQGNSA. This CDR3 has 16 amino acids. CDR3 nucleotides: TGTGCCAGCAGAACAAGGGCGGGGGGGCCCTACAATGAGCAGTTCTTC. Residues: CASRTRAGGPYNEQFF.

The V and J genes are TRBV5-1 and TRBJ1-2; TRBD1 aligns across 11 bases. The V gene end was trimmed by 5 bases and the J gene end by 0 bases; junction bases not matched to a gene: 3. The CDR3 length is 15 residues. Germline V gene data show CDR1 as SGHRS and CDR2 as YFSETQ. CDR3 nucleotides: TGCGCCAGCAGATCGGGACAGGGGGCTAACTATGGCTACACCTTC. Protein sequence: CASRSGQGANYGYTF.

The J gene is TRBJ2-2, the V gene TRBV28; 8 bases fit TRBD1. The CDR3 is 15 residues long. Germline CDR1 MDHEN, CDR2 SYDVKM. V was clipped by 5 bases and J by 7 bases; unmatched bases: 9. This CDR3 is CASSIAGTGFGELFF. In DNA form, the CDR3 reads TGTGCCAGCAGTATCGCTGGGACAGGTTTCGGGGAGCTGTTTTTT.

The CDR3 here is CASRKDRGRVDTQYF. DNA for the CDR3: TGTGCCAGCAGGAAAGACAGGGGGCGCGTGGATACGCAGTATTTT. V is TRBV6-5 and J is TRBJ2-3, with TRBD1 identical over 10 bases. The CDR3 runs 15 residues. Germline lookup yields CDR1 MNHEY and CDR2 SVGAGI. V was clipped by 6 bases and J by 6 bases; unmatched bases: 9.

The gene calls are TRBV20-1 and TRBJ1-1; the D is unclear. V lost 3 bases and J 11 bases, leaving 16 bases between the germline ends. CDR1 is DFQATT, CDR2 SNEGSKA, per germline (reference sequence). The CDR3 length is 12 residues. CDR3: CSASGSRDSAFF. The CDR3 DNA is TGCAGTGCTAGTGGGTCCCGAGATTCGGCTTTCTTT.